These 6 T cell receptor beta chains share one sample of origin, sequenced in a study of Graves' ophthalmopathy and Graves' hyperthyroidism. The authors amplified TCR beta CDR3 regions from RNA transcripts. The first round was an RT-PCR with HTBI primers, and the second round was a multiplex PCR. TCRdb reprocessed the multiplex PCR reads via MiXCR and lists one record per CDR3 protein. This sample carries 350,000 to 400,000 distinct CDR3 sequences, 15% to 19% of them seen once, and the ten largest clones take roughly 7%. Sequenced: peripheral blood. The receptors originated from a woman between 18 and 30 years old with stable Graves' hyperthyroidism.

This clonotype occurred a few times. The V and J genes are TRBV5-1 and TRBJ2-2; D is possibly TRBD1 or TRBD2 (6 bases each). The CDR3 covers 14 residues. Germline CDR1 reads SGHRS; CDR2 reads YFSETQ. The germline V and J ends were trimmed by 5 bases and 6 bases, with 14 bases remaining between them. The CDR3: CASRMWGAPGELFF. CDR3 nucleotides: TGCGCCAGCAGAATGTGGGGGGCGCCCGGGGAGCTGTTTTTT.

This clonotype was observed at least ten times. The rearrangement joins TRBV6-1 to TRBJ1-2, with D tentatively TRBD1 (6 bases). The V end was cut by 2 bases, the J end by 3 bases, with 13 bases between. CDR3 length equals 15 residues. Germline loops: CDR1 MNHNS, CDR2 SASEGT. CDR3 region: CASSENLQGYYGYTF. The CDR3 coding sequence is TGTGCCAGCAGTGAAAACCTCCAGGGGTACTATGGCTACACCTTC.

Many counts were recorded for this clonotype. J is TRBJ2-7 and V is TRBV20-1, with D perhaps given as TRBD1 or TRBD2 (5 bases each). CDR1 is DFQATT, CDR2 SNEGSKA, per germline (reference sequence). Trimming took 1 base from V and 2 from J, leaving 9 bases between them. The CDR3 has 13 residues. CDR3 loop: CSARAGRAYEQYF. DNA of the CDR3: TGCAGTGCTAGAGCGGGACGGGCCTACGAGCAGTACTTC.

This clonotype was seen many times. The genes are TRBV6-1 and TRBJ1-5, with D uncertain. The CDR3 is 14 residues long. Germline CDR1 MNHNS, CDR2 SASEGT. The V end lost 5 bases, the J end lost 9 bases, and 17 bases lay between the germline ends. The CDR3 DNA follows: TGTGCCAGCAGTCCCGGGGAGGCGGAGGTGCCCCAGCATTTT. Amino acids: CASSPGEAEVPQHF.

This clonotype has ten or more counts. The rearrangement links TRBV2 to TRBJ1-6; tentative D call: TRBD1 (5 bases). V lost 4 bases and J 10 bases, leaving 17 bases between the germline ends. The CDR3 spans 15 residues. Per the germline V gene, CDR1 is SNHLY and CDR2 is FYNNEI. The CDR3 DNA reads TGTGCCAGCAGTGGAGGGGCCTCCCCAGGATCACCCCTCCACTTT. Its translation is CASSGGASPGSPLHF.

This clonotype was picked up many times. V and J are TRBV9 and TRBJ2-7, with 9 nucleotides matching TRBD1. This CDR3 has 15 amino acids. CDR1 and CDR2 from the germline V gene are SGDLS and YYNGEE. With V trimmed by 3 bases and J by 2 bases, 6 bases remained unmatched. CDR3 in DNA: TGTGCCAGCAGCGCGGGACAGGGAACCACCTACGAGCAGTACTTC. Protein sequence: CASSAGQGTTYEQYF.